This T cell receptor (beta chain) originates from a study of cytomegalovirus exposure and HLA in healthy donors. The donors were part of the validation cohort of 95 to 150 subjects. That cohort was separate from the first cohort, which comprised fewer than 800 subjects. The CDR3 is 14 amino acids. Germline V gives CDR1 MNHEY, CDR2 SMNVEV (reference sequence). V lost 6 bases and J 2 bases, leaving 12 bases between the germline ends. The study, taken as a whole, reports: The tendency of first-cohort TCR clusters to co-occur in the 130 or so validation repertoires was identified by a subsequent analysis. A few CMV-associated chains proved CMV antigen-specific in vitro.

A word on this clone: Its antigen is undetermined.

The table came from immunoSEQ multiplex PCR; TCRdb's copy has only in-frame clones and leaves some out. The sample has some 130,000 clones; 94% are singletons. V and J are TRBV27 and TRBJ2-3; D might be TRBD2 (6 bases). The TCR was taken from a man younger than 35 in good health and CMV-seropositive. Sequencing was performed on PBMCs. As DNA, the CDR3 is TGTGCCAGCAGGGGACTCCCCTTCACAGATACGCAGTATTTT. Its protein product is CASRGLPFTDTQYF.